The present T cell receptor beta chain was sequenced within a study of CD4+ T cells in melanoma. Trimming cost V 5 bases and J 8 bases, with 22 bases left between them. The CDR3 runs to 16 residues. CDR1 is SGHAT and CDR2 is FQNNGV in the germline V gene. Sequencing used immunoSEQ multiplex PCR; TCRdb keeps in-frame clones, though not all of them. The sample shows around 12,000 clones, 66% of them seen only once. Source material: cells from a culture (not recorded whether cultured in vitro). This clonotype was obtained from a human donor with melanoma. The V gene is TRBV11-2, the J gene TRBJ2-1; a possible D gene is TRBD2 (7 bases). As DNA, the CDR3 is TGTGCCAGCAGCCCCTACCTCGACGGGGGGCCGTATGAGCAGTTCTTC. The encoded protein is CASSPYLDGGPYEQFF.